This T cell receptor (beta chain) was sequenced during a study of shared clonotypes between healthy human individuals. Study context: Donors consisted of two women and a few men between 18 and 49. There were three CD4 naive, three CD4 memory, two CD8 naive and one CD8 memory plates per donor.

This clone has more than one count but fewer than ten. The study ran the assay at deep level. Profiling relied on immunoSEQ multiplex PCR, and the TCRdb table lists in-frame clones only, not all of them. The sample lists about a million clones; 60% to 85% were seen once. The CDR3 is 14 residues long. J lost 4 bases, V lost 8 bases, and 5 bases had no gene match. Per germline, CDR1 SNHLY and CDR2 FYNNEI. Donation came from healthy HIV-negative adults that had no recent acute infections or vaccinations. The TCR was taken from a man aged 18-30 years in good health. The sequenced material came from memory CD4+ T cells sorted from blood. Subset of the sample: CD45RA-negative fraction. The chain joins TRBV2 to TRBJ2-2, with 9 bases that match TRBD1. The CDR3 DNA is TGTGCCAGCGGGACAGGGACCCTCACCGGGGAGCTGTTTTTT. Residues: CASGTGTLTGELFF.